The subject of this entry is one T cell receptor (beta chain). The protocol was immunoSEQ multiplex PCR, while the TCRdb copy is restricted to in-frame clones and leaves out a portion. The sample lists 80,000 to 100,000 clones, about nine tenths occurring once. The data were obtained in a study of blood T cell repertoires in COVID-19. About the research overall: Acute-phase and convalescent COVID-19 samples originated in the United States, Italy and Spain.

The TCR comes from a human donor with active COVID-19. The donor label of this sample is uncertain. The sample comprised peripheral blood.

The CDR3 region has the DNA TGTGCCAGCAGTTTTAGGCGGGGGGGTGGAGAGACCCAGTACTTC. This encodes CASSFRRGGGETQYF. The J gene is TRBJ2-5, the V gene TRBV28; 9 positions match TRBD2. This CDR3 is 15 amino acids long. The V gene's germline CDR1 is MDHEN and CDR2 SYDVKM. V was clipped by 3 bases and J by 4 bases; unmatched bases: 6.